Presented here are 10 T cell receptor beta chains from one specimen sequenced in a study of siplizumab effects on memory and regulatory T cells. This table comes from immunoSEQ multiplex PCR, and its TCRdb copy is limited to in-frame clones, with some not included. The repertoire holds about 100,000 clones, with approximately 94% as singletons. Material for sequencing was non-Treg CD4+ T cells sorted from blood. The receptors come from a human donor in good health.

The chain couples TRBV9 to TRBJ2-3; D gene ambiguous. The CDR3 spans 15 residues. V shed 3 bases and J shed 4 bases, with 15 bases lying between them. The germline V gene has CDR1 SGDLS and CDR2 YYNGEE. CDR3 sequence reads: CASSASRAYADTQYF. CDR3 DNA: TGTGCCAGCAGCGCCTCCCGGGCGTATGCAGATACGCAGTATTTT.

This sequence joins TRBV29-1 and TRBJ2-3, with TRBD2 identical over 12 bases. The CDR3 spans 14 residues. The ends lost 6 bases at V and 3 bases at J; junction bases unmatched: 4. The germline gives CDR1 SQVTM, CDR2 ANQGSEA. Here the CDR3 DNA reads TGCAGCGTGAGACTAGCGGGAGTGACAGATACGCAGTATTTT. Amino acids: CSVRLAGVTDTQYF.

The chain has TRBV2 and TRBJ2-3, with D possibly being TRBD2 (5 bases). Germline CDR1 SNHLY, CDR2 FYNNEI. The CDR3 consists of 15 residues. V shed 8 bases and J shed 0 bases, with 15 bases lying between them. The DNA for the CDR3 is TGTGCCAGCTTAACGGAGGTCGCTAGCACAGATACGCAGTATTTT. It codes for CASLTEVASTDTQYF.

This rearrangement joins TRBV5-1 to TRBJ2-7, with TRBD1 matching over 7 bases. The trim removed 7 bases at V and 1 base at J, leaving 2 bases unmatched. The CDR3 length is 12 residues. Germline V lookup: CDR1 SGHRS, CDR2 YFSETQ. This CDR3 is CASRDSSYEQYF. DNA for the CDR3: TGCGCCAGCCGGGACAGTTCCTACGAGCAGTACTTC.

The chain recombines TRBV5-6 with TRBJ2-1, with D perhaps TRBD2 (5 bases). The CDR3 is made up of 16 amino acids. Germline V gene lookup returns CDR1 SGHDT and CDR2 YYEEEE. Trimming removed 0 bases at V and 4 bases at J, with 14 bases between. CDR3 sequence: CASSLDVGVVYNEQFF. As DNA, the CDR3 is TGTGCCAGCAGCTTGGACGTGGGAGTGGTGTACAATGAGCAGTTCTTC.

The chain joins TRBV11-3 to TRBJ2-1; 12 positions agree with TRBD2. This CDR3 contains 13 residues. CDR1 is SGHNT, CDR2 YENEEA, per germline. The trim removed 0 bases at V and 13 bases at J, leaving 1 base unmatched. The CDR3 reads CASSLEGLAGQFF. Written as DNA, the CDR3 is TGTGCCAGCAGCTTAGAGGGACTAGCGGGCCAGTTCTTC.

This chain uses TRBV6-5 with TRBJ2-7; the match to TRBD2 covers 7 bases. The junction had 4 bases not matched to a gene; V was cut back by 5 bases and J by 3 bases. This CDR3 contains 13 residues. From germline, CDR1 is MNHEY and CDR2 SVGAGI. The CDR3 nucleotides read TGTGCCAGCAGTCCGACTAGCAGCTACGAGCAGTACTTC. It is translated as CASSPTSSYEQYF.

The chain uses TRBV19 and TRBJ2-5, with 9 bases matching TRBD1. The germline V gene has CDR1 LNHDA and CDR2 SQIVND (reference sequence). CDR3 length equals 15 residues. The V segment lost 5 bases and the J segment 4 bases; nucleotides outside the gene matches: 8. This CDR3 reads CASSPVGQGGETQYF. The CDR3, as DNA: TGTGCCAGTAGTCCGGTGGGACAGGGAGGAGAGACCCAGTACTTC. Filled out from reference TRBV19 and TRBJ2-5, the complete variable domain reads DGGITQSPKYLFRKEGQNVTLSCEQNLNHDAMYWYRQDPGQGLRLIYYSQIVNDFQKGDIAEGYSVSREKKESFPLTVTSAQKNPTAFYLCASSPVGQGGETQYFGPGTRLLVL.

The CDR3 loop is CASSPLPDRLGEKLFF. The CDR3 DNA sequence: TGTGCCAGCAGTCCCCTCCCGGACAGGCTTGGGGAAAAACTGTTTTTT. This sequence joins TRBV6-6 and TRBJ1-4; 7 nucleotides agree with TRBD1. The CDR3 covers 16 residues. Trimming took 5 bases from V and 8 from J; bases not matched to a gene: 14. Germline-derived CDR1 and CDR2 are MNHNY and SVGAGI (reference sequence).

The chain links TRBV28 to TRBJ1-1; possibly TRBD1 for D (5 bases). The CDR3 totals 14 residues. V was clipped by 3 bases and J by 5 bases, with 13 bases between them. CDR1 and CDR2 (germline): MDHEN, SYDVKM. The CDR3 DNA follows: TGTGCCAGCAGTTTCGGGGGAAGTAGGACTGAAGCTTTCTTT. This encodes CASSFGGSRTEAFF. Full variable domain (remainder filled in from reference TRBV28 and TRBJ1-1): DVKVTQSSRYLVKRTGEKVFLECVQDMDHENMFWYRQDPGLGLRLIYFSYDVKMKEKGDIPEGYSVSREKKERFSLILESASTNQTSMYLCASSFGGSRTEAFFGQGTRLTVV.